This TCR beta chain emerged from a study of cytomegalovirus exposure and HLA in healthy donors. Primers included in the PCR were 60 Vbeta and 13 Jbeta primers. Only in-frame clones appear in the TCRdb table, and some are missing; sequencing was by immunoSEQ multiplex PCR. The table includes approximately 150,000 clones, just over 70% detected once. This clone appeared a few times. This CDR3 is built from 14 residues. Germline V gives CDR1 WNHNN, CDR2 SYGVQD (reference sequence). The V end lost 3 bases, the J end lost 1 base, and 7 bases lay between the germline ends. This chain uses TRBV10-1 with TRBJ1-5, with D hard to call. The receptor was isolated from a young man in good health and CMV-seropositive. Sequencing was carried out using PBMCs. The CDR3 coding sequence is TGCGCCAGCAGTGAAAGGAGAAGCAATCAGCCCCAGCATTTT. Translated, it gives CASSERRSNQPQHF.